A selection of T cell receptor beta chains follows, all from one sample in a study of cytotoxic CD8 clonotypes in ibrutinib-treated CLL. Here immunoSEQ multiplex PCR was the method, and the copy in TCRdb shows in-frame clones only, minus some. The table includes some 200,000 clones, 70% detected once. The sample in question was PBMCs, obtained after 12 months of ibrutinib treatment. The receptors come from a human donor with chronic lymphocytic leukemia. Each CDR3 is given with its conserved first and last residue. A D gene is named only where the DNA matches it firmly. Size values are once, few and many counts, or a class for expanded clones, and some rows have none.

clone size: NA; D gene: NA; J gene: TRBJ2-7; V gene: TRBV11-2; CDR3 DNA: TGTGCCAGCAGCCCGGTGGCGGACGGTGAAGGATCCTACGAGCAGTACTTC; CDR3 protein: CASSPVADGEGSYEQYF
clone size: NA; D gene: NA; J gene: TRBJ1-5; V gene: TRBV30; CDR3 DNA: TGTGCCTGGACAAAGGGCCAGGGTTATCAGCCCCAGCATTTT; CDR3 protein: CAWTKGQGYQPQHF
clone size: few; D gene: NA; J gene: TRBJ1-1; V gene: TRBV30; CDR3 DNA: TGTGCCTGGAGTGGACTTGGACCCATGCCCATCACTGAAGCTTTCTTT; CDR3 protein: CAWSGLGPMPITEAFF
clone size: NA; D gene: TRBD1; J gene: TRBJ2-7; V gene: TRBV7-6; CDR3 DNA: TGTGCCAGCAGCCGGAATGAGGGGGCGATATGGGAGCAGTACTTC; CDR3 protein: CASSRNEGAIWEQYF
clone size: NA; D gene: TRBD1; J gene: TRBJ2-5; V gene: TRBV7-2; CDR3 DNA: TGTGCCAGCAGCCGCAAATCAGGGGGCGGGCAAGAGACCCAGTACTTC; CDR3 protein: CASSRKSGGGQETQYF
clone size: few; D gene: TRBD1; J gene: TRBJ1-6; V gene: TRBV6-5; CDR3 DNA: TGTGCCAGCAACCAACAGGGGAGAGATAATTCACCCCTCCACTTT; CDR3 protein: CASNQQGRDNSPLHF
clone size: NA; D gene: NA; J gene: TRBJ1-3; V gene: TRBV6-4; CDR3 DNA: TGTGCCAGCAGTCCTTGGGGGGACAACACTGGAAACACCATATATTTT; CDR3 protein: CASSPWGDNTGNTIYF
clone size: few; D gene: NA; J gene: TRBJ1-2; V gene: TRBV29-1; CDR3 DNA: TGCAGCGTTGAAGACGGTCAGGGTACCAACTATGGCTACACCTTC; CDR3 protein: CSVEDGQGTNYGYTF
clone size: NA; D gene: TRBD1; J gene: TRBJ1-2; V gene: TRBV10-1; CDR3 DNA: TGCGCCAGCAGTGAAGAGGGGGCTTATGGCTACACCTTC; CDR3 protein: CASSEEGAYGYTF
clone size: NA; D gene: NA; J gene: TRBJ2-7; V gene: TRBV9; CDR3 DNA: TGTGCCAGCAGCGTTGGAGGACTTAACTACGAGCAGTACTTC; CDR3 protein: CASSVGGLNYEQYF
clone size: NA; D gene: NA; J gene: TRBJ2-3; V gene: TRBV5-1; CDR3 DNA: TGCGCCAGCAGCCCGGGGACCGTTTCAGATACGCAGTATTTT; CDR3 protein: CASSPGTVSDTQYF
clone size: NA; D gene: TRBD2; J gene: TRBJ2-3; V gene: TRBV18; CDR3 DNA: TGTGCCAGCTCATCTTGGACTAGCGGGAGGGCAGATACGCAGTATTTT; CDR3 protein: CASSSWTSGRADTQYF
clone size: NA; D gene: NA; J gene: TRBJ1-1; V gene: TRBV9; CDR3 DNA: TGTGCCAGCAGCCCACGGACCCCAATTAACACTGAAGCTTTCTTT; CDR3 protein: CASSPRTPINTEAFF
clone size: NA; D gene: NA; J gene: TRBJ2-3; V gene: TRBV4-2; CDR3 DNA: TGTGCCAGCAGCCCTTCCCCCTTAATCCTCACAGATACGCAGTATTTT; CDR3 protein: CASSPSPLILTDTQYF
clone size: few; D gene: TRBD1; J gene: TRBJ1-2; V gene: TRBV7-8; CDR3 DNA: TGTGCCAGCAGCTTAACCGGACAGGGCGGCTACACCTTC; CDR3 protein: CASSLTGQGGYTF
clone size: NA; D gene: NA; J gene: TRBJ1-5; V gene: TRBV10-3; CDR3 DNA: TGTGCCATCAGTGGGGGGGATCAGCCCCAGCATTTT; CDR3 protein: CAISGGDQPQHF
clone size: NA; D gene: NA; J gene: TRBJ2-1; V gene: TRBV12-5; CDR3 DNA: TGTGCTAGTTGCGTAGGCGGGGCAGGGTACAATGAGCAGTTCTTC; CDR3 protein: CASCVGGAGYNEQFF
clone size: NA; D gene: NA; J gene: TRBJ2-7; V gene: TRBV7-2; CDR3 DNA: TGTGCCAGCAGCCCCATGCGGGACTACGAGCAGTACTTC; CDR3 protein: CASSPMRDYEQYF
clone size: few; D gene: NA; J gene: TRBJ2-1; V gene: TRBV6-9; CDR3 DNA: TGTGCCAGCAGTGACATCCCGGACAAGAAATACAATGAGCAGTTCTTC; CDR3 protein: CASSDIPDKKYNEQFF
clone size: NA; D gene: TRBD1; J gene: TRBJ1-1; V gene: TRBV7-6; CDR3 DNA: TGTGCCAGCAGCTTAATTACAGGGGGCGCGGGGAAAGTGAACACTGAAGCTTTCTTT; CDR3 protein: CASSLITGGAGKVNTEAFF
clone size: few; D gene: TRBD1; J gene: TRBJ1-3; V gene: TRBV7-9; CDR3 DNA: TGTGCCAGCAGACGGGACAGCTCTGGAAACACCATATATTTT; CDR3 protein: CASRRDSSGNTIYF
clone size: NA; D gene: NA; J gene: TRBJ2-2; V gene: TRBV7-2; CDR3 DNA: TGTGCCAGCAGCCCTATCCATGTGAACACCGGGGAGCTGTTTTTT; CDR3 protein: CASSPIHVNTGELFF
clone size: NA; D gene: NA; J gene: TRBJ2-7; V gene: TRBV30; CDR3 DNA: TGTGCCTGGAGTGTAGGTACCCTCTACGAGCAGTACTTC; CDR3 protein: CAWSVGTLYEQYF
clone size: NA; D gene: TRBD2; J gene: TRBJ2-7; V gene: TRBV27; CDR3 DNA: TGTGCCAGCAGTTTGACATCTAGCGGGCGACCCTACGAGCAGTACTTC; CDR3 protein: CASSLTSSGRPYEQYF
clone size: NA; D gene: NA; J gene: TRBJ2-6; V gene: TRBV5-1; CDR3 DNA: TGCGCCAGCAGCTCTCTAGCAGGCTCGTCCTCTGGGGCCAACGTCCTGACTTTC; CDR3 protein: CASSSLAGSSSGANVLTF
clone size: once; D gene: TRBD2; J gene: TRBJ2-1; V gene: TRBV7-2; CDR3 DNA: TGTGCCAGCAGCTTATATCTGGGGCTAGCGGCAGTGAATGAGCAGTTCTTC; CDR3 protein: CASSLYLGLAAVNEQFF
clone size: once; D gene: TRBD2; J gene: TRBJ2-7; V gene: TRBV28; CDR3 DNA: TGTGCCAGCAGTTTAGGACTAGCAACGGGCGAGCAGTACTTC; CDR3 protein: CASSLGLATGEQYF
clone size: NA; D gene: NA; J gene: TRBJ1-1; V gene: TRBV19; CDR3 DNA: TGTGCCAGTAGTATCGTGTTGAACTCGAACACTGAAGCTTTCTTT; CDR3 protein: CASSIVLNSNTEAFF
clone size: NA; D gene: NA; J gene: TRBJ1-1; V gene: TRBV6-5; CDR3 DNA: TGTGCCAGCAGTTACACATACAGGGTCACAGGCACTGAAGCTTTCTTT; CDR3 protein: CASSYTYRVTGTEAFF
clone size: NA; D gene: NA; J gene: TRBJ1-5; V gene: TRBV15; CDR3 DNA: TGTGCCACCAGCAGGGGGAAAGGACTGTCAAGCAATCAGCCCCAGCATTTT; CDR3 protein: CATSRGKGLSSNQPQHF
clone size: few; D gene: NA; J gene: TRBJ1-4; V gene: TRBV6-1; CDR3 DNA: TGTGCCAGCACCCCGGGGAGGGGTAGGCAAGGAAAACTGTTTTTT; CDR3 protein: CASTPGRGRQGKLFF
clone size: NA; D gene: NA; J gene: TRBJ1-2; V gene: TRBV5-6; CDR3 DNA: TGTGCCAGCAGCTTGGGGACAACAGGGCAATATGGCTACACCTTC; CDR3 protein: CASSLGTTGQYGYTF
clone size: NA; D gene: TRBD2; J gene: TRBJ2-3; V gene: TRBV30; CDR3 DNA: TGTGCCTGGACACCCGGACTAGCAGCAGATACGCAGTATTTT; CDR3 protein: CAWTPGLAADTQYF
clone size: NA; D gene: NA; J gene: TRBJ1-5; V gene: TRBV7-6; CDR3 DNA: TGTGCCAGCAGCTTACGACAGCAACAGCCCCAGCATTTT; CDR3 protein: CASSLRQQQPQHF
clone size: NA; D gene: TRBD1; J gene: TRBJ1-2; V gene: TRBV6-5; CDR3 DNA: TGTGCCATTTCGGACAGGGGAGCCCTCTACACCTTC; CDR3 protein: CAISDRGALYTF
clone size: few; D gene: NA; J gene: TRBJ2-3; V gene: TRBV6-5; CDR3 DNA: TGTGCCAGCACCGAGTTAAGCACAGATACGCAGTATTTT; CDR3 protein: CASTELSTDTQYF
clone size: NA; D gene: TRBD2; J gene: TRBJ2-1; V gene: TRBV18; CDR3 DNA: TGTGCCAGCTCTACTCGATCTAGCGGGGCGGGCGATGAGCAGTTCTTC; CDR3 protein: CASSTRSSGAGDEQFF
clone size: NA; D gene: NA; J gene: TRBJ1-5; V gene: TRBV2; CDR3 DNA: TGTGCCAGCAGTGTAGGGCGGCAGCCCCAGCATTTT; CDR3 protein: CASSVGRQPQHF
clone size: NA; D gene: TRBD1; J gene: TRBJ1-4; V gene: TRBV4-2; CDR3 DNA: TGTGCCAGCAGCCAAGCCGGGACAGGGGGCTTGAATGAAAAACTGTTTTTT; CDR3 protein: CASSQAGTGGLNEKLFF
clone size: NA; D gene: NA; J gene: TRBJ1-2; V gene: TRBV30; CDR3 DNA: TGTGCCTGGAGTACTACAGTGAACTATGGCTACACCTTC; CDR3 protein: CAWSTTVNYGYTF
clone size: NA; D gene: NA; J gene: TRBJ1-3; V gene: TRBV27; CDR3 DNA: TGTGCCAGCAGTTTAAAACAGGGATACTCTGGAAACACCATATATTTT; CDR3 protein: CASSLKQGYSGNTIYF
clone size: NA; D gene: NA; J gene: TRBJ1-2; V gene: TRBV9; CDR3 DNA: TGTGCCAGCAGCGTAGACCCGCAGAGAGCTAACTATGGCTACACCTTC; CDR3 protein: CASSVDPQRANYGYTF
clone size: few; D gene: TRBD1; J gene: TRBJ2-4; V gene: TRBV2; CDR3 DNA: TGTGCCAGCAGTGGCCCAGGGACAGGCCTAGCCAAAAACATTCAGTACTTC; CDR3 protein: CASSGPGTGLAKNIQYF
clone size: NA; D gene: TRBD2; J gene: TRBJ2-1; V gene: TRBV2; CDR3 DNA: TGTGCCAGCACGACTAGCGGGAGTTTCGGTGAGCAGTTCTTC; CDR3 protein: CASTTSGSFGEQFF
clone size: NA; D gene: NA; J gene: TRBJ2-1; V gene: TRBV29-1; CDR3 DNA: TGCAGCGTTTTCCAAGCGTCCTACAATGAGCAGTTCTTC; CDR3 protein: CSVFQASYNEQFF
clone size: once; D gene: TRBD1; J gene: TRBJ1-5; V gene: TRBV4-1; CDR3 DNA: TGCGCCAGCAGCCAAGATCACGGGACAGGGGGTAATCAGCCCCAGCATTTT; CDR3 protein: CASSQDHGTGGNQPQHF
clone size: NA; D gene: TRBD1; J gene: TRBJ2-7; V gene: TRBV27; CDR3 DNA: TGTGCCAGCAGCGGACAGGGACGTCAGCCCTACGAGCAGTACTTC; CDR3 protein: CASSGQGRQPYEQYF
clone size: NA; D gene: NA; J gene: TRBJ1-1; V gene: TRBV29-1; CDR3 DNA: TGCAGCGTTCAGCTCACAGGGAACACTGAAGCTTTCTTT; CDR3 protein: CSVQLTGNTEAFF
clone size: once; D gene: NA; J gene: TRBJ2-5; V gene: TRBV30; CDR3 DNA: TGTGCCTGGAATCGGAGCGGCCAGGACGGAGGGGAGACCCAGTACTTC; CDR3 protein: CAWNRSGQDGGETQYF
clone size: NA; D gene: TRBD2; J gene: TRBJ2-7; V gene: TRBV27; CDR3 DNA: TGTGCCAGCCGACTAGCGGCGCGGAAAACCTACGAGCAGTACTTC; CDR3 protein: CASRLAARKTYEQYF
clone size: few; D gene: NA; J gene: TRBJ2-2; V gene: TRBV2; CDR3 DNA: TGTGCCAGCAATAAGGGGCACGGGGAGCTGTTTTTT; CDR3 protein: CASNKGHGELFF
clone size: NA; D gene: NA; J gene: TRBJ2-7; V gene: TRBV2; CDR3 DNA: TGTGCCAGCAGTGGAAGGACGGTATCCTACGAGCAGTACTTC; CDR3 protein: CASSGRTVSYEQYF
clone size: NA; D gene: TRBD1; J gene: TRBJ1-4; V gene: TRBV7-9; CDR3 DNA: TGTGCCAGCAGCCCGGGACAGATGAATGAAAAACTGTTTTTT; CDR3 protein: CASSPGQMNEKLFF
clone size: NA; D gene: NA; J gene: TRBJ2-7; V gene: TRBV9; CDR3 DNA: TGTGCCACCTCCACGGGGCGAACCTACGAGCAGTACTTC; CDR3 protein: CATSTGRTYEQYF
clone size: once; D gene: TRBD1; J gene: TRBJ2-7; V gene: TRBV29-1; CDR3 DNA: TGCAGCGTTGAGGCCGGACAGGGCCGGGTGGAACAGTACTTC; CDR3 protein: CSVEAGQGRVEQYF
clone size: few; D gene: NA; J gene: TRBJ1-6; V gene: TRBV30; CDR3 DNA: TGTGCCTGGAGTGTGGGTAGGCCGAATTCACCCCTCCACTTT; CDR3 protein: CAWSVGRPNSPLHF
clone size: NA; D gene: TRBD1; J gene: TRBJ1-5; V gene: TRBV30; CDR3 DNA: TGTGCCTGGAGAAGTGGGACAGGGGCCCTTAGCAATCAGCCCCAGCATTTT; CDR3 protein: CAWRSGTGALSNQPQHF
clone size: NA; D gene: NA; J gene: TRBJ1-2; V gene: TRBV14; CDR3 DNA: TGTGCCAGCAGCCAAGACACCCCCTATGGCTACACCTTC; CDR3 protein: CASSQDTPYGYTF
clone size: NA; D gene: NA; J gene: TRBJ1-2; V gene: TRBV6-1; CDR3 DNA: TGTGCCAGCAGTGAAAGGGGCGGGGGCGACTATGGCTACACCTTC; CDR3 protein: CASSERGGGDYGYTF
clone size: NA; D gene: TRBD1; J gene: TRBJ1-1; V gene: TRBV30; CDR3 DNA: TGTGCCTGGAGTAAACAGGGGGACACTGAAGCTTTCTTT; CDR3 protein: CAWSKQGDTEAFF